This T cell receptor (beta chain) was found in a study of blood T cells in healthy people across ages. V gave up 0 bases and J gave up 7 bases; unmatched junction bases: 9. The CDR3 contains 15 residues. CDR1 and CDR2 (germline): DFQATT, SNEGSKA (reference sequence). Through a sample-barcoded 5' primer and a J-beta primer mix, a second PCR was run for about 6 to 11 cycles. TCRdb re-called the 5' RACE reads through MiXCR, storing one row per CDR3 protein. The table records approximately 2,000,000 distinct CDR3 sequences, around 40% of them present only once. The receptor was isolated from a human donor in good health. Sequenced: blood. The chain links TRBV20-1 to TRBJ2-7; 10 bases align to TRBD1. In DNA form, the CDR3 reads TGCAGTGCTAGAGAAAGTAGGGGGACAGGGGATGAGCAGTACTTC. Its translation is CSARESRGTGDEQYF.